The rows below give T cell receptor beta chains drawn from one sample of a study of blood T cell repertoires in COVID-19. Clones were sequenced by immunoSEQ multiplex PCR, and TCRdb holds only the in-frame ones, with some missing. In the table there are 140,000 to 150,000 clones, around 80% of which are singletons. The sample was PBMCs or T cells enriched from blood (not recorded which). These receptors were collected from a woman in her forties or fifties who had recovered from COVID-19. Each CDR3 is given with its conserved first and last residue. The D gene is left open where the match is weak. Rows may omit the clone size; those that give it use once, few, many or a size class.

TGTGCCAGCAGGCTAGCGGGGGGGCAGAATGAGCAGTTCTTC	CASRLAGGQNEQFF	TRBD2	TRBJ2-1	TRBV2	few	14
TGCGCCAGCAGCTTGGCCAGGGGGCGTGGGGTGGAAGCTTTCTTT	CASSLARGRGVEAFF	TRBD1	TRBJ1-1	TRBV5-1	NA	15
TGTGCCAGCAGCACCGGGACAGGGCCTTCTCAGCCCCAGCATTTT	CASSTGTGPSQPQHF	TRBD1	TRBJ1-5	TRBV6-5	NA	15
TGTGCCAGCAGTCCTGTTGGACAGGGTTTCAATGAGCAGTTCTTC	CASSPVGQGFNEQFF	TRBD1	TRBJ2-1	TRBV6-5	NA	15
TGTGCCAGCAGCCCTAATATGAACACTGAAGCTTTCTTT	CASSPNMNTEAFF	NA	TRBJ1-1	TRBV9	once	13
TGTGCCAGCAGTGAAGGGAGTGGGGGGGCGCTAATACGTGGCTACACCTTC	CASSEGSGGALIRGYTF	NA	TRBJ1-2	TRBV2	few	17
TGTGCCAGCAGCGACGACAGGGGGCCCTATGGCTACACCTTC	CASSDDRGPYGYTF	TRBD1	TRBJ1-2	TRBV5-8	NA	14
TGTGCCAGCAGTTTAATCCAGGGAAATGAGCAGTACTTC	CASSLIQGNEQYF	NA	TRBJ2-7	TRBV28	NA	13
TGTGCCAGCAGTGATCCGGGACAGGGGCGTGGAAACACCATATATTTT	CASSDPGQGRGNTIYF	TRBD1	TRBJ1-3	TRBV3-1/TRBV3-2	NA	16
TGTGCCACCAGTGATTATGGGACAGCGAAACTGAACACCGGGGAGCTGTTTTTT	CATSDYGTAKLNTGELFF	TRBD1	TRBJ2-2	TRBV24-1	NA	18
TGTGCCAGCAGCCCCTACTCCTTTGGCGGGGGGTCCTACAATGAGCAGTTCTTC	CASSPYSFGGGSYNEQFF	TRBD2	TRBJ2-1	TRBV3-1/TRBV3-2	NA	18
TGTGCCAGCAGACAAATTGCCCTCCCCGTGACTGAAGCTTTCTTT	CASRQIALPVTEAFF	NA	TRBJ1-1	TRBV11-2	NA	15
TGTGCCAGCAGCCAGGAAGACAGGGGCGGCACTGAAGCTTTCTTT	CASSQEDRGGTEAFF	TRBD1	TRBJ1-1	TRBV4-2	NA	15
TGTGCCAGCAGCTCCGCTACCGGGACAGGTACTGAAGCTTTCTTT	CASSSATGTGTEAFF	TRBD1	TRBJ1-1	TRBV7-8	NA	15
TGTGCCAGCAGCTTGGGTAAACAAAGCAATCAGCCCCAGCATTTT	CASSLGKQSNQPQHF	NA	TRBJ1-5	TRBV5-5	NA	15
TGTGCCAGCAGTTTAGCGGGGGGCAGGGAGCTGTTTTTT	CASSLAGGRELFF	TRBD2	TRBJ2-2	TRBV6-6	NA	13
TGTGCCACTATGGGGGAGGCCACCTCTGGCACAGATACGCAGTATTTT	CATMGEATSGTDTQYF	NA	TRBJ2-3	TRBV28	once	16
TGTGCCAGCAGCTTGGGGAGAGGCGATTATGGCTACACCTTC	CASSLGRGDYGYTF	NA	TRBJ1-2	TRBV7-9	NA	14
TGCGCCAGCAGTCAATTGCCCCCGGAGGGGCCAGATACGCAGTATTTT	CASSQLPPEGPDTQYF	NA	TRBJ2-3	TRBV23-1	NA	16
TGTGCCAGCAGCAATCCTACAGGGGGACGGTACTTC	CASSNPTGGRYF	TRBD1	TRBJ2-7	TRBV6-5	NA	12
TGTGCCAGAAGCTTGGTGGCAGGGGCTGCCGGGACTAGCGGGGGCCCGAGCACAGATACGCAGTATTTT	CARSLVAGAAGTSGGPSTDTQYF	TRBD2	TRBJ2-3	TRBV5-3	NA	23
TGTGCCAGCAGTCAGAGCCCCACAGACACTGAAGCTTTCTTT	CASSQSPTDTEAFF	NA	TRBJ1-1	TRBV28	once	14
TGTGCCAGCAGTGGGGATAAGGGAGACACTGAAGCTTTCTTT	CASSGDKGDTEAFF	NA	TRBJ1-1	TRBV2	NA	14
TGTGCCACCAGTCCTAGGACAGGGTCTAACGAGCAGTACTTC	CATSPRTGSNEQYF	TRBD1	TRBJ2-7	TRBV15	NA	14
TGTGCCAGCAGTTACGGTCTAGGCCTATCCTACGAGCAGTACTTC	CASSYGLGLSYEQYF	NA	TRBJ2-7	TRBV6-6	NA	15
TGTGCCAGCAGCTCCGGGACAGGCCACGAGCAGTACTTC	CASSSGTGHEQYF	TRBD1	TRBJ2-7	TRBV11-3	NA	13
TGTGCCAGCAGTGAAGCGACCGATGACAGCGCTGAAGCTTTCTTT	CASSEATDDSAEAFF	NA	TRBJ1-1	TRBV2	NA	15
TGTGCCAGCAGTGTAAGCGAAAAAGAGACCCAGTACTTC	CASSVSEKETQYF	NA	TRBJ2-5	TRBV2	NA	13
TGTGCCAGCAGTGGGGGACCACAGGGGGCGGGTTATGGCTACACCTTC	CASSGGPQGAGYGYTF	TRBD1	TRBJ1-2	TRBV25-1	NA	16
TGTGCCAGCTCCGGGCAAGGGGAGGATGGCTACACCTTC	CASSGQGEDGYTF	NA	TRBJ1-2	TRBV18	NA	13
TGTGCCATCCAGACAGGGAGGAACACTGAAGCTTTCTTT	CAIQTGRNTEAFF	TRBD1	TRBJ1-1	TRBV10-3	NA	13
TGTGCCATCGGAGCTTTCGGGGGAGCTGGAAACACCATATATTTT	CAIGAFGGAGNTIYF	NA	TRBJ1-3	TRBV10-3	NA	15
TGTGCCAGCAGCTTAGGCGGCCCGGAGGAGCAGTTCTTC	CASSLGGPEEQFF	NA	TRBJ2-1	TRBV7-9	NA	13
TGTGCCAGCAGCCCCCTGCGGAATTCACCCCTCCACTTT	CASSPLRNSPLHF	NA	TRBJ1-6	TRBV6-5	NA	13